These 18 T cell receptor beta chains share one sample of origin, sequenced in a study of cytomegalovirus exposure and HLA in healthy donors. PCR employed 60 Vbeta and 13 Jbeta primers. Measured with immunoSEQ multiplex PCR; TCRdb has only the in-frame clones, and not every one. The sample includes roughly 80,000 clones, approximately 62% seen only once; the top ten take approximately 4%. The sample comprised PBMCs. Receptor source: a male donor in good health and CMV-seropositive.

The chain joins TRBV6-5 to TRBJ2-1; 11 nucleotides match TRBD2. The germline V gene has CDR1 MNHEY and CDR2 SVGAGI. With 4 bases clipped from V and 4 bases from J, the junction kept 3 bases outside the gene matches. The CDR3 loop spans 15 amino acids. The CDR3 here is CASSFRTSGYNEQFF. The CDR3 nucleotides read TGTGCCAGCAGTTTTAGGACTAGCGGGTACAATGAGCAGTTCTTC.

This clone was found a few times. The rearrangement links TRBV7-2 to TRBJ2-3, with 10 bases lining up with TRBD2. The CDR3 length is 12 residues. CDR1 and CDR2 (germline): SGHTA, FQGNSA. Trimming at V came to 6 bases and at J to 9 bases, leaving 3 bases not matched to a gene. This chain's CDR3 is CASSSGLATQYF. The CDR3 region has the DNA TGTGCCAGCAGTTCGGGACTAGCGACGCAGTATTTT.

The chain is built from TRBV27 and TRBJ1-4, with D possibly TRBD1 on 5 matching bases. From germline, CDR1 is MNHEY and CDR2 SMNVEV (reference sequence). The ends were cut back, 4 bases at V and 3 bases at J, with 15 bases in the middle. This CDR3 has 16 residues. In nucleotides, the CDR3 is TGTGCCAGCAGTTACTCTCAGGGTAGGGCTAATGAAAAACTGTTTTTT. This gives the protein CASSYSQGRANEKLFF.

V is TRBV19 and J is TRBJ2-1; 10 bases are shared with TRBD1. Looked up from germline, CDR1 is LNHDA and CDR2 is SQIVND (reference sequence). This CDR3 has 19 residues. V trimming: 6 bases; J trimming: 0 bases; junction bases outside the gene matches: 14. Here the CDR3 DNA reads TGTGCCAGTAGAGGGGTGACAGGGGGCTTGATTAGCTCCTACAATGAGCAGTTCTTC. It codes for CASRGVTGGLISSYNEQFF.

In its sample, this clone was seen a few times. Its ends do not fully match the called genes, so a read error is possible. The CDR3 reads CARRIDRANSNQPQHF. CDR3 coding DNA: TGTGCCCGCAGGATCGACAGAGCCAATAGCAATCAGCCCCAGCATTTT. The chain has TRBV2 and TRBJ1-5, with D tentatively TRBD1 (5 bases). The CDR3 is made up of 16 amino acids. Germline CDR1 and CDR2: SNHLY and FYNNEI.

This clone occurred a few times. The chain couples TRBV10-2 to TRBJ1-5; TRBD1 matches 8 bases. CDR1 is WSHSY and CDR2 is SAAADI in the germline V gene. Unmatched junction bases numbered 4, after V lost 0 bases and J lost 6 bases. CDR3 length: 15 amino acids. The CDR3 is CASSESSGGGQPQHF. The CDR3 region has the DNA TGCGCCAGCAGTGAGTCTTCAGGGGGCGGTCAGCCCCAGCATTTT.

This clone was seen only a few times. The chain couples TRBV7-8 to TRBJ2-7, with D possibly being TRBD1 (5 bases). Germline V gene data show CDR1 as SGHVS and CDR2 as FQNEAQ. Trimming removed 4 bases from V and 4 bases from J, with 8 bases in between. The CDR3 is 12 residues long. The CDR3 DNA sequence: TGTGCCAGCAGCTCACAGGAGTACGAGCAGTACTTC. It is translated as CASSSQEYEQYF. Together with reference TRBV7-8 and TRBJ2-7, the CDR3 gives the full variable domain: GAGVSQSPRYKVAKRGQDVALRCDPISGHVSLFWYQQALGQGPEFLTYFQNEAQLDKSGLPSDRFFAERPEGSVSTLKIQRTQQEDSAVYLCASSSQEYEQYFGPGTRLTVT.

The V gene is TRBV5-4, the J gene TRBJ1-2; possible D gene TRBD1, 6 bases. Trimming removed 0 bases at V and 8 bases at J, with 11 bases between. The CDR3 has 13 residues. The V gene's germline CDR1 is SGHNT and CDR2 YYREEE (reference sequence). The DNA of the CDR3 is TGTGCCAGCAGCTTGGTGGAGAGGGGGGGCTACACCTTC. Translation: CASSLVERGGYTF.

The V call is TRBV5-4, the J call TRBJ2-1; 9 nucleotides match TRBD2. V shed 7 bases, J shed 5 bases, and the junction held 13 bases outside the gene matches. The CDR3 totals 16 residues. Germline assignment: CDR1 SGHNT and CDR2 YYREEE (reference sequence). CDR3 DNA sequence: TGTGCCAGCTTCGCGGGAGGGCTTCCTTCCCACAATGAGCAGTTCTTC. Protein sequence: CASFAGGLPSHNEQFF.

Notes on this clone: Mismatch with germline at one junction end may stem from a read error. The chain has TRBV7-9 and TRBJ2-3, with D possibly TRBD1 on 8 matching bases. CDR1 and CDR2 from the germline V gene are SEHNR and FQNEAQ (reference sequence). This CDR3 has 13 residues. CDR3 sequence reads: CASSPTSIPTGEF. The DNA of the CDR3 is TGTGCCAGCAGCCCGACTAGCATCCCGACAGGGGAATTT.

The chain uses TRBV10-3 and TRBJ2-2; 9 bases fit TRBD1. CDR1 is ENHRY, CDR2 SYGVKD, per germline. The CDR3 has 13 amino acids. Losses at the gene ends were 11 bases for V and 9 bases for J; bases not matched to a gene: 10. The CDR3 nucleotides are TGTGCCTGCATGAAACAGGGGGCGTGGGAGCTGTTTTTT. Amino acid sequence: CACMKQGAWELFF.

The rearrangement links TRBV5-1 to TRBJ2-5, with 8 positions matching TRBD2. Trimming removed 0 bases from V and 3 bases from J; junction bases left unmatched: 4. The CDR3 loop spans 15 amino acids. Germline CDR1 is SGHRS and CDR2 is YFSETQ. The CDR3 region has the DNA TGCGCCAGCAGCTTGGGTCCGGGAGGGGAAGAGACCCAGTACTTC. It codes for CASSLGPGGEETQYF.

CDR3 amino acids: CASSSGTQETQYF. DNA for the CDR3: TGTGCCAGCTCTAGCGGGACCCAAGAGACCCAGTACTTC. The chain links TRBV5-4 to TRBJ2-5; the match to TRBD2 covers 9 bases. With V trimmed by 7 bases and J by 1 base, 2 bases remained unmatched. The CDR3 spans 13 residues. Germline CDR1 SGHNT, CDR2 YYREEE (reference sequence).

V gene TRBV29-1 combines with J gene TRBJ1-3, with D hard to call. This CDR3 contains 14 residues. CDR1 and CDR2 (germline): SQVTM, ANQGSEA. Deletions cut 4 bases from V and 0 bases from J, with 10 bases between. CDR3 protein: CSVAEPDSGNTIYF. The CDR3 bases are TGCAGCGTTGCGGAGCCTGACTCTGGAAACACCATATATTTT. The entire variable domain, with the rest obtained from reference TRBV29-1 and TRBJ1-3, is as follows: SAVISQKPSRDICQRGTSLTIQCQVDSQVTMMFWYRQQPGQSLTLIATANQGSEATYESGFVIDKFPISRPNLTFSTLTVSNMSPEDSSIYLCSVAEPDSGNTIYFGEGSWLTVV.

J is TRBJ2-7 and V is TRBV6-5; D is uncertain. V lost 2 bases to trimming and J lost 4 bases, with 9 bases between them. The CDR3 sequence is 13 residues long. The germline V gene encodes CDR1 MNHEY and CDR2 SVGAGI. The CDR3 DNA reads as TGTGCCAGCAGTTACCGCCTCCAGTACGAGCAGTACTTC. It yields the protein CASSYRLQYEQYF.

The chain employs TRBV6-5 and TRBJ2-7; 7 positions match TRBD1. The CDR3 spans 12 residues. V lost 6 bases to trimming and J lost 3 bases; unmatched junction nucleotides: 2. Germline CDR1 and CDR2: MNHEY and SVGAGI. The CDR3 bases are TGTGCCAGCAGCCGGGACAGCTACGAGCAGTACTTC. Its protein product is CASSRDSYEQYF.

This chain links TRBV14 with TRBJ1-1; 7 bases line up with TRBD1. This CDR3 comprises 13 residues. Germline CDR1 SGHDN, CDR2 FVKESK. The V gene end was trimmed by 8 bases and the J gene end by 1 base; junction bases not matched to a gene: 4. CDR3 region: CASLTGANTEAFF. CDR3 DNA sequence: TGTGCCAGCCTAACAGGGGCGAACACTGAAGCTTTCTTT.

The chain joins TRBV11-2 to TRBJ2-2; weak D call: TRBD2 (6 bases). Germline CDR1 is SGHAT and CDR2 is FQNNGV. The CDR3 sequence is 15 residues long. The V gene lost 5 bases and the J gene lost 4 bases, with 14 bases spanning the gap. As DNA, the CDR3 is TGTGCCAGCAGCCCCCAGACTAGGGCCACCGGGGAGCTGTTTTTT. This gives the protein CASSPQTRATGELFF.